This record covers a single T cell receptor (beta chain). The protocol was immunoSEQ multiplex PCR, while the TCRdb copy is restricted to in-frame clones and leaves out a portion. The sample lists around 130,000 clones; 80% to 90% were seen once. The junction had 6 bases not matched to a gene; V was cut back by 3 bases and J by 8 bases. The CDR3 runs 13 residues. This sample stems from a study of blood T cell repertoires in COVID-19. Overall study: The United States, Italy and Spain provided the acute and convalescent COVID-19 samples. Nucleic acid was either cDNA or gDNA, and it came from T cells, B-cell-depleted T cells, or PBMCs.

The chain joins TRBV12-3 or TRBV12-4 to TRBJ1-2; 7 nucleotides align to TRBD1. Material: peripheral blood. This clonotype was obtained from a man in his sixties or seventies with active or convalescent COVID-19. CDR3 amino acids: CASSLGTVGGYTF. As DNA, the CDR3 is TGTGCCAGCAGTTTGGGGACAGTGGGCGGCTACACCTTC.